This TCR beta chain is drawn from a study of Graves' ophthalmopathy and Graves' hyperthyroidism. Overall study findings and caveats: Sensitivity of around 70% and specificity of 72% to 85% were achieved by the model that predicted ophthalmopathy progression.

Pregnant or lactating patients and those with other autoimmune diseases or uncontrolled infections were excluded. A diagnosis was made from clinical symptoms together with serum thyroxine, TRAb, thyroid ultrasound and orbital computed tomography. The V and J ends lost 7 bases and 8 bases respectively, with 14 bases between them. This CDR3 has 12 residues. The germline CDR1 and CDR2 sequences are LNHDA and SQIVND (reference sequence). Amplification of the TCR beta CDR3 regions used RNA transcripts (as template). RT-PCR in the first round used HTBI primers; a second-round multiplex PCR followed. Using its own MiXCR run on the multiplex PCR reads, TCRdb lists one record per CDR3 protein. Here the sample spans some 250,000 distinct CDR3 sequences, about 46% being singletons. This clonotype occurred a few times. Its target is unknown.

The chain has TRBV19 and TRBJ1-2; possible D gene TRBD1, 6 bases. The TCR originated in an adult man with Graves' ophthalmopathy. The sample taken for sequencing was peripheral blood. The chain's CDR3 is CASNQGGSGYTF. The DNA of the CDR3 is TGTGCCAGTAACCAAGGGGGGAGCGGCTACACCTTC.